This TCR beta chain was sequenced in a study of cytomegalovirus exposure and HLA in healthy donors (dated by TCRdb to about 2017). Regarding the complete study: In an earlier analysis of approximately 500 of the donors, 276 Gb of sequence data and 100 million or so unique TCR beta sequences from some 170 million T cells were reported. Around 300 gigabases of sequencing data and approximately 84 million unique TCR sequences were included in an early release covering roughly 600 HLA-typed donors. The genetic ancestry cluster associated with self-reported Caucasian donors included 81% of the approximately 430 genotyped donors. The study was designed to test whether signatures of past pathogen exposure could be identified by cataloging public T cell receptors. The study used immunosequencing to profile the T cell repertoires of more than 650 subjects and linked those repertoires to cytomegalovirus serostatus. Besides the first cohort of roughly 700 subjects, a separate validation cohort made up of 120 different subjects was used. To predict cytomegalovirus infection status, the study brought together high-throughput TCR immunosequencing, statistical association of individual TCRs with disease status, and machine learning. To study patterns of TCR occurrence, a later analysis re-analyzed previously published TCR beta repertoires from 600 to 750 donors and added high-resolution HLA genotyping. In the later analysis, no new phenotypic data were used to find candidate immune exposures; instead, reliance was placed on TCR beta sequences and their occurrence across donors. In an earlier analysis of more than 550 of the donors, high-throughput TCR beta sequencing was used to judge whether each TCR beta V gene segment behaved as functional or pseudogenic. Donor age, sex, ethnicity and CMV serostatus were compiled together with the repertoire data. Genome-wide SNP genotypes for about 60% of the 666 donors were used in a later genetic analysis, which treated that subset as a discovery cohort. All discovery cohort repertoires had been generated on a single sequencing platform. HLA typing included class I and class II loci at four-digit resolution. Typing coverage varied by locus: 629-630 donors for A, B, C, DRB1 and DQB1; more than 500 for DQA1; more than 600 for DPA1; 400 to 480 for DPB1. Four to six DR-DQ haplotypes were handled as single units for association and clustering, since linkage in the cohort was strong. Among under 450 genotyped donors of the cohort, an average of approximately 240,000 unique TCR beta nucleotide sequences were sequenced per donor, roughly 18% of them non-productive. Findings and caveats that apply to the study as a whole: A further reported finding was that TCR beta sequences accurately predicted the HLA-A and HLA-B alleles for most subjects in the first cohort. A group of highly shared sequence variants was considered likely to be a technical artifact of the sequencing pipeline. Some IMGT-functional V segments, including TRBV6-2 and TRBV6-3, could not be distinguished by the 87-base-pair reads and were therefore excluded. For the cohort, immune exposure information was limited to CMV serostatus. An earlier analysis of 450 to 750 of the donors showed that most TCR beta V segments appeared in productive rearrangements either about 87% or about 30% of the time, which broadly matched IMGT annotations. Assigning TCR associations to individual alleles was difficult when HLA alleles, especially DR and DQ, strongly co-occurred. In a later analysis, HLA-associated TCR beta chains showed more clonal expansion and lower generation probabilities than non-associated chains that were equally common. About 17 rarely observed V segments, including chromosome 9 orphons, were excluded from the earlier analysis of approximately 500 of the donors because counts were too low. A few of the identified cytomegalovirus-associated TCR beta chains were confirmed in vitro to be specific for cytomegalovirus antigens. Roughly uniform sequencing depth across donors was assumed in presence/absence analyses, although this assumption may not hold. HLA typing was unavailable for some donors at each locus, so association tests used only the typed subset. Linkage disequilibrium might explain the correlated functional status among segregating V segments, but an unknown experimental factor could not be excluded. Cytomegalovirus status was reported to be diagnosed by the classifier with high specificity and sensitivity in both the original and validation cohorts. In this cohort, only TCR beta chains were sequenced, and detectable features were limited by the absence of alpha or paired-chain data. A later analysis associated 16,951 TCR beta sequences with specific HLA alleles at a false discovery rate of 0.05. An association between a missense DCLRE1C variant and V-gene and J-gene trimming of TCR beta chains was found in a later genetic analysis and replicated in an independent cohort. According to a later analysis, TCR association rates differed among HLA loci, with DRB1 alleles showing the most associated TCRs and HLA-C alleles showing the fewest. In a later analysis, several top co-occurrence clusters were reported to appear linked to parvovirus B19, influenza, CMV and Epstein-Barr virus. In a later analysis, most CMV-associated TCR beta chains were found to appear HLA-restricted, with HLA associations seemingly driven largely by CMV exposure. The authors suggested that the approach could potentially be generalized to other disease states and immunological phenotypes. In the study, around 160 TCR beta chains were listed as associated with cytomegalovirus. Across donors, most TCR sequences were observed very rarely, whereas some public TCRs were present in many individuals. In a later genetic analysis, fewer N-insertions in productive TCRs were reported among donors in an Asian-associated ancestry cluster than the roughly 700-donor mean.

Turning to this clone: Its antigen remains undetermined. No much larger clone is present one base from it, and per-base qualities are unavailable.

The library was generated by the immunoSEQ multiplex PCR assay. The multiplex PCR relied on a mix of 60 forward primers for TCR Vbeta segments and 13 reverse primers for TCR Jbeta segments. The CDR3 region of rearranged TCR beta genes was amplified from genomic DNA by a multiplex PCR assay. The Illumina HiSeq System was used to sequence the amplified TCR beta libraries as 87-base-pair reads. The source study handled its data this way. A later analysis tallied around 82 million unique TCR beta chains across the 666 repertoires, and some 10 million of those chains were shared by two or more donors. A nearest-neighbor algorithm error-corrected the raw reads and collapsed the reads into unique sequences, merging closely related sequences to remove PCR and sequencing errors. V, D and J gene segments were assigned by aligning CDR3 sequences to IMGT reference sequences. For a sequence to be retained, a match of at least six nucleotides to both a V gene segment and a J gene segment was required. A rearrangement was called productive if the CDR3 had no stop codons and remained in frame with V and J, and every other rearrangement was called non-productive. CDR3 was defined by IMGT convention, running from the second conserved V-encoded cysteine to the conserved J-encoded phenylalanine. Sequences without an unambiguous match to a single V gene segment were excluded from the earlier analysis of almost 600 of the donors. In an earlier analysis of roughly 500 of the donors, V segments were called functional above 56.7% productive rearrangements and were called segregating when the between-donor standard deviation exceeded 5%. A statistical classification framework was built for diagnosing cytomegalovirus status from the catalog of TCR beta chain sequences. A later analysis assigned V and J genes by comparing TCR nucleotide sequences with IMGT/GENE-DB human TR gene sequences. A later analysis assigned CDR3 sequences and most-parsimonious VDJ recombination scenarios with the TCRdist pipeline. In a later analysis, each TCR beta chain was defined by its CDR3 amino acid sequence together with its V-gene family, and reads lacking a unique V-gene family were excluded. A later analysis removed nearly 600 highly shared, low-generation-probability nucleotide sequences to deal with suspected cross-contamination and a sequencing artifact. For each public chain, a later analysis derived a clonal expansion index from normalized ranks of inferred template counts within each repertoire. In a later analysis, generation probabilities were computed with a VDJ recombination model fitted to out-of-frame rearrangements, and the resulting probabilities were checked against IGoR. Hypergeometric tests were used in a later analysis to score TCR-TCR, TCR-HLA and TCR-CMV co-occurrence, with a repertoire-size bias correction applied to the TCR pairs. To estimate false discovery rates, a later analysis permuted the HLA or CMV assignments 20 times. In a later analysis, co-occurring TCRs were grouped using DBSCAN, with TCRdist sequence similarity added in when clustering inside HLA-allele-positive subsets. Co-occurrence clustering excluded repertoires with fewer than 30,000 or more than 120,000 public chains, plus five with anomalous nucleotide sharing. Not all clones reach the TCRdb copy of this immuneACCESS table, which keeps in-frame sequences only. Checked studies attribute under half of the gap to unresolved V genes and leave the rest unexplained. V and J calls plus clone size are reproduced from that table; the DNA served to infer D and trimming. The sample includes some 200,000 clones, with roughly 80% observed a single time. The top ten clonotypes cover about 2.6% of the sample.

Trimming costs V 6 bases and J 4 bases, and their ends lie 15 bases apart. From cysteine to phenylalanine, the CDR3 is 14 amino acids long. CDR3 DNA only is kept here, 42 bases in frame from base 1. For CDR1 and CDR2, the germline V gene (reference sequence) lists MNHNY and SVGAGI. The cohort was made up of approximately 670 healthy bone marrow donors. At the time of sampling, every cohort member was nominally healthy, though immune exposures that went unrecorded were likely present. The donor was CMV seropositive and was included in the group of almost 300 seropositive cohort members. Each donor provided a peripheral blood sample, and peripheral blood mononuclear cells were used for TCR beta sequencing. The Qiagen DNeasy Blood Extraction Kit was used to extract genomic DNA from the blood cell samples.

Recombination linked TRBV6-6 to TRBJ1-2; a tentative D call is TRBD1 (6 bases match). The TCR sequence derives from a woman in her forties or fifties in good health and CMV-seropositive. The sequenced sample was PBMCs. The CDR3 region has the sequence CASSLPGQFYGYTF. At the DNA level, the sequence is TGTGCCAGCAGCCTCCCCGGACAGTTCTATGGCTACACCTTC.